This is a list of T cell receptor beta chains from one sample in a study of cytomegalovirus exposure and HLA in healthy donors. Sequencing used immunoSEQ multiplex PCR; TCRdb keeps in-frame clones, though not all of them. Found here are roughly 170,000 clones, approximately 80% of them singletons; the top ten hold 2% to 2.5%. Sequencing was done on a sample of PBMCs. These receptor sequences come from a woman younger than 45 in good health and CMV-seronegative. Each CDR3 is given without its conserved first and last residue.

ASSVGPLPQNTEAF	TRBV9
ANSEGRTRSDNEQF	TRBV4-1
ASTPDRTNYGYT	TRBV5-1
ASSRRGAQETQY	TRBV28
ASSAGGVSGNTIY	TRBV4-2
ASSSDGHSTHYGYT	TRBV5-6
ASSLRQGSEQY	TRBV5-6
ASGFMDTQY	TRBV12-5
ASSPGTATNYGYT	TRBV4-3
ASIKGQGAGELF	TRBV19
ASSPPRQGASDLPQETQY	TRBV18
ASSQDTLDRY	TRBV4-1
ASRGLGQGQETQY	TRBV28
ASSIDAHTLESGANVLT	TRBV19
ASNRRSAYEQY	TRBV13
ASSSPRLPGAF	TRBV27
ASSPPVKTGLNQPQH	TRBV28
ASSDRGTYEQY	TRBV19
ASSFTGAQETQY	TRBV5-5
ATSRRAGAHEQY	TRBV15
ASSLDRNTGELF	TRBV6-5
ASSGGWGGHEQY	TRBV28
ASSAQVYNEQF	TRBV2
ASSPQGASQETQY	TRBV7-8
ASSQDLFVQGSGEKLF	TRBV4-1
ASSATGTTTEAF	TRBV6-1
ASSLAHRDVYSPLH	TRBV7-8
ASSEPGDPAGGYT	TRBV2